This T cell receptor beta chain was recovered during a study of T cell responses to AZD1222 COVID-19 vaccine. Trimming cost V 0 bases and J 12 bases, with 16 bases left between them. Germline values: CDR1 SGDLS, CDR2 YYNGEE. The CDR3 runs 14 residues. Study-level points and caveats: Nearly half of spike-specific TCRs reportedly go after variant regions that carry no mutations. Donors were largely white British and mainly female; clonal diversity was possibly underestimated. Repertoires were obtained only post-peak T cell response. Spike-specific TCR breadth and depth were elevated following two AZD1222 doses.

Generated by immunoSEQ multiplex PCR, the TCRdb table keeps only in-frame clones and is missing some. The table shows about 160,000 clones, with roughly nine tenths occurring only once. As concerns this clone: The antigen is undetermined.

The receptor was derived from an adult in good health. Sample: peripheral blood, taken on day 0 of MenACWY control vaccination. V gene TRBV9 combines with J gene TRBJ2-1; D is unresolved. The CDR3 sequence: CASSVGTARRSQFF. The CDR3 DNA follows: TGTGCCAGCAGCGTAGGGACCGCCCGTCGATCGCAGTTCTTC.